The 10 T cell receptor beta chains in this list originate from one sample, sequenced in a study of glioma-infiltrating T cells. Using RNA template, CDR3s of TCR alpha and beta were amplified with iRepertoire arm-PCR. TCRdb reanalysed the multiplex PCR reads using MiXCR and keeps one entry per CDR3 protein. The top ten clones hold 9.5% to 15% of a sample with a few hundred thousand distinct CDR3 sequences, about two fifths of them seen once. Sequencing input: glioma tissue, nonneoplastic brain tissue, or PBMCs (not recorded which). The receptor set was obtained from a human donor with low-grade glioma or glioblastoma, undergoing nonglioma brain surgery, or in good health (not recorded which).

The chain combines TRBV6-2 or TRBV6-3 with TRBJ2-2; a possible D gene is TRBD2 (5 bases). Germline CDR1 is MNHEY and CDR2 is SVGEGT. CDR3 length equals 15 residues. V was trimmed by 4 bases and J by 4 bases, leaving 13 bases between them. CDR3 sequence reads: CASSLLGSSTGELFF. The CDR3 DNA reads TGTGCCAGCAGTTTACTTGGGAGCAGCACCGGGGAGCTGTTTTTT.

This clonotype came up once. At one end, the junction sequence differs from germline, possibly due to a read error. The CDR3 spells CNARVLGQGLDGQYF. In nucleotides, the CDR3 is TGCAATGCTAGAGTGTTGGGACAGGGACTTGACGGGCAGTACTTC. The chain is built from TRBV20-1 and TRBJ2-7, with 9 nucleotides matching TRBD1. Germline V CDR1 and CDR2: DFQATT, SNEGSKA (reference sequence). The length of the CDR3 is 15 residues.

The chain is built from TRBV28 and TRBJ2-4; D may be TRBD2 (5 bases). The V and J ends lost 3 bases and 12 bases respectively, with 15 bases between them. This CDR3 has 13 amino acids. CDR1 MDHEN and CDR2 SYDVKM come from the germline V gene. This chain's CDR3 is CASSFTRGTYQYF. CDR3 bases: TGTGCCAGCAGTTTTACTCGGGGAACTTATCAGTACTTC.

This clonotype was detected once. One end of the junction is discordant with germline, which a read error may explain. The chain uses TRBV12-3 or TRBV12-4 and TRBJ1-4, with D perhaps TRBD1 (5 bases). There are 15 residues in the CDR3. Written as DNA, the CDR3 is TGTGCCAGCAGTTTACGGGCAGGGATGTATGAAAAAGTGTTTTTT. It yields the protein CASSLRAGMYEKVFF.

This clonotype showed up just a few times. The chain links TRBV20-1 to TRBJ2-7; 7 bases map to TRBD1. Per the germline V gene, CDR1 is DFQATT and CDR2 is SNEGSKA (reference sequence). The CDR3 runs to 14 residues. Trimming took 6 bases from V and 0 from J; bases not matched to a gene: 8. The CDR3 DNA reads TGCAGTGCCAAGGACAGGAGGATCTCCTACGAGCAGTACTTC. Translated, it gives CSAKDRRISYEQYF.

With respect to this clonotype: A single base separates this from a much larger clone, so it may be a read error. V is TRBV20-1 and J is TRBJ2-7; no clear D. The V gene lost 8 bases and the J gene lost 1 base, with 15 bases spanning the gap. The length of the CDR3 is 13 residues. Per germline, CDR1 DFQATT and CDR2 SNEGSKA (reference sequence). The CDR3 sequence is CSKSRYRSYEQYF. The CDR3 DNA follows: TGCAGTAAATCGAGGTACCGGTCCTACGAGCAGTACTTC.

The chain couples TRBV5-1 to TRBJ1-2; tentative D call: TRBD1 (5 bases). V lost 0 bases, J lost 6 bases, and 12 bases lay in between. From germline, CDR1 is SGHRS and CDR2 YFSETQ. CDR3 length equals 14 residues. CDR3 amino acids: CASSLVSVRDGYTF. The DNA for the CDR3 is TGCGCCAGCAGCTTGGTGTCCGTCAGGGATGGCTACACCTTC.

On this clonotype: With a much larger clone just one base away, this may be a read error. This likely comes from a read error, as the CDR3 has no conserved phenylalanine or tryptophan at its end. The chain combines TRBV20-1 with TRBJ2-3; possible D gene TRBD1, 7 bases. CDR3 length equals 13 residues. Germline V CDR1 and CDR2: DFQATT, SNEGSKA (reference sequence). Deletions cut 2 bases from V and 4 bases from J, with 10 bases between. The CDR3 DNA reads as TGCAGTGCTAGACAGGGGGAGGCAGATACGCAGTATTCT. Translating it yields CSARQGEADTQYS.

Points on this clonotype: This may be a read error: a much more frequent sequence differs by one nucleotide. The chain joins TRBV12-3 or TRBV12-4 to TRBJ2-1, with 7 positions matching TRBD2. V shed 3 bases and J 8 bases; nucleotides not matched to a gene: 13. This CDR3 comprises 16 residues. DNA for the CDR3: TGTGCCAGCAGTTTCCATGTAGGACTAGTTTGCGATGAGCAGTTCTTC. Translating gives CASSFHVGLVCDEQFF.

V gene TRBV7-6 combines with J gene TRBJ2-2, with 9 bases fitting TRBD1. Losses at the gene ends were 5 bases for V and 5 bases for J; bases not matched to a gene: 6. This CDR3 region has 15 residues. Germline lookup yields CDR1 SGHVS and CDR2 FNYEAQ. CDR3: CASSRGTGRTGELFF. The CDR3, as DNA: TGTGCCAGCAGCCGGGGGACAGGGCGGACCGGGGAGCTGTTTTTT.